The T cell receptor (beta chain) described here comes from a study of T cell responses to AZD1222 COVID-19 vaccine. Across the whole study: Doses given second, at about 4 or about 12 weeks, were pooled. Whole-study results and caveats: The CD4 TCRs associated with vaccination extended across spike and predominated at 160-218 and 743-854. Nearly half of the spike-specific TCRs reportedly recognize variant regions that carry no mutations.

With respect to this clone: The antigen is not known.

Sequencing used immunoSEQ multiplex PCR; TCRdb keeps in-frame clones, though not all of them. The sample carries under 130,000 clones, 82% recorded once. The CDR3 extends over 14 amino acids. The V end was cut by 8 bases, the J end by 0 bases, with 10 bases between. CDR1 and CDR2 from the germline V gene are SNHLY and FYNNEI. This chain links TRBV2 with TRBJ1-4; no definite D call. Sequenced here: peripheral blood, sampled on day 0 of AZD1222 vaccination. This TCR came from an adult in good health. The CDR3 is CASGPGTTNEKLFF. The CDR3 nucleotides are TGTGCCAGCGGGCCGGGCACAACTAATGAAAAACTGTTTTTT.